This paragraph covers one T cell receptor beta chain sequence. The antigen remains unidentified. The data derive from a study of T cell repertoires in cytomegalovirus infection. As for the study in general: Matching HLA type and CMV infection were both indicated by public TCR beta signatures.

Study-level points and caveats: Adding up the frequency of public TCR beta families identified people who carried CMV plus the relevant HLA.

TCRdb itself ran the reads through MiXCR, one entry per CDR3 protein. The sample carries a few hundred thousand distinct CDR3 sequences, approximately 40% recorded once. Trimming took off 3 bases at V and 6 bases at J, with 10 bases between the two ends. The CDR3 is 13 residues long. The sample was cultured PBMCs, taken from culture after CMV antigen stimulation. The TCR originated in a human donor in good health (CMV status not recorded). Some clones in this sample may be carry-over from other donors' samples. The chain couples TRBV12-3 or TRBV12-4 to TRBJ2-3, with no clear D. As DNA, the CDR3 is TGTGCCAGCAGTTTTGACGGTATGGATACGCAGTATTTT. Encoded protein: CASSFDGMDTQYF.